This T cell receptor (beta chain) derives from a study of T-cell reconstitution after alpha-beta-depleted transplantation in children. General observations from the study: The origin of alpha-beta T cells about two months after transplant was reportedly several hundred expanded graft clones. After transplant, high TCRbeta diversity at day 60 in some patients arose from surviving recipient T cells and thymic progenitors. T-cell numbers and diversity one year post-transplant derived largely from freshly generated T cells.

Many counts were recorded for this clonotype. As yet, its antigen is unknown. Preparing the TCRbeta library involved the use of unique molecular identifiers. TCRdb reprocessed the PCR reads with MiXCR, giving one entry per CDR3 protein. The data contain fewer than 550,000 distinct CDR3 sequences, roughly an eighth of them singletons. The CDR3 loop spans 12 amino acids. Deletions cut 5 bases from V and 5 bases from J, with 9 bases between. Germline lookup yields CDR1 SEHNR and CDR2 FQNEAQ (reference sequence). This receptor was taken from a female patient aged 2-10 years who had a stem cell transplant for aplastic anemia, so the T cells may come from the graft donor. The chain has TRBV7-9 and TRBJ1-1, with a weak D call TRBD1 (6 bases). The material was PBMCs, mostly from graft donor cells, obtained 180 days after TCRalphabeta/CD19-depleted stem cell transplant. CDR3 bases: TGTGCCAGCAGCCAAGGACAGACTGAAGCTTTCTTT. This translates into CASSQGQTEAFF.